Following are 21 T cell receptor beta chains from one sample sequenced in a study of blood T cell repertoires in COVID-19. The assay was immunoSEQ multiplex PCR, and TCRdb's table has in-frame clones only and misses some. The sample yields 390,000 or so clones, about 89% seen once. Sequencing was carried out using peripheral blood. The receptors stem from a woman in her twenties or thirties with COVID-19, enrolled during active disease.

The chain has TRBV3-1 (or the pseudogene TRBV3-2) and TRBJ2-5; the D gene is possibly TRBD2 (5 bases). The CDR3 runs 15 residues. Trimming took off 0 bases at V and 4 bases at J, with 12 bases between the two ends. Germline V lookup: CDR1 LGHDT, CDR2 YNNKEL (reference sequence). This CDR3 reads CASSQEVLVGETQYF. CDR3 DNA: TGTGCCAGCAGCCAAGAAGTACTAGTGGGAGAGACCCAGTACTTC.

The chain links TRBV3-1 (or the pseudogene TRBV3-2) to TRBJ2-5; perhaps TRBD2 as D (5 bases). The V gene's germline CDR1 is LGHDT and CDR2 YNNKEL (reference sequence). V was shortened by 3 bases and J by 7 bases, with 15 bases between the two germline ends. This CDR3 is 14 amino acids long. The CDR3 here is CASSHAGQVGTQYF. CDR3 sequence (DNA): TGTGCCAGCAGCCACGCGGGCCAAGTAGGGACCCAGTACTTC.

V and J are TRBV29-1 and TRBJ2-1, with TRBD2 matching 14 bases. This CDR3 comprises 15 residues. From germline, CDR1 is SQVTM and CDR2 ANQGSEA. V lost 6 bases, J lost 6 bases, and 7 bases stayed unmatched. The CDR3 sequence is CSVAGTSGRTNEQFF. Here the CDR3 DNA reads TGCAGCGTAGCCGGGACTAGCGGGAGAACCAATGAGCAGTTCTTC.

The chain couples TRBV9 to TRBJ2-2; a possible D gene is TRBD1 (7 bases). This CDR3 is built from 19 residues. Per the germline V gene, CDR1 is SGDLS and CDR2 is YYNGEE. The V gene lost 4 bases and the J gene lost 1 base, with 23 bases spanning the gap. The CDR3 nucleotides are TGTGCCAGCAGCCCAAAGGGAGGAGTCAGACAGGGGAACACCGGGGAGCTGTTTTTT. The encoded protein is CASSPKGGVRQGNTGELFF. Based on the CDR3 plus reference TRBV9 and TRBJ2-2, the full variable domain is DSGVTQTPKHLITATGQRVTLRCSPRSGDLSVYWYQQSLDQGLQFLIQYYNGEERAKGNILERFSAQQFPDLHSELNLSSLELGDSALYFCASSPKGGVRQGNTGELFFGEGSRLTVL.

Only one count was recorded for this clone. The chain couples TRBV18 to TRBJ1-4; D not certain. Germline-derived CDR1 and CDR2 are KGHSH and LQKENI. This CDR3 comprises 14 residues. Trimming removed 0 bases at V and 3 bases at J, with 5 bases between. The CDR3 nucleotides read TGTGCCAGCTCACCACCGACATCTAATGAAAAACTGTTTTTT. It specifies CASSPPTSNEKLFF.

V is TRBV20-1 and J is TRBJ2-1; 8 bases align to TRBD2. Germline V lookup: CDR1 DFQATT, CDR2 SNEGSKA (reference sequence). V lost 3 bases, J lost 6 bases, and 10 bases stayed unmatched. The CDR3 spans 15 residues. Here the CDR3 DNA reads TGCAGTGCTAGTCAACGGGGGGGAGAAGGCAATGAGCAGTTCTTC. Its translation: CSASQRGGEGNEQFF.

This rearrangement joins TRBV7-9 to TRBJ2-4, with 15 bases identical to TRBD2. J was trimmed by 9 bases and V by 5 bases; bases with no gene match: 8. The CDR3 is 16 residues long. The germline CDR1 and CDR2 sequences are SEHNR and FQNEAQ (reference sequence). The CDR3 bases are TGTGCCAGCAGCAACGGACTAGCGGGAGGGCCGGCCATTCAGTACTTC. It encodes CASSNGLAGGPAIQYF.

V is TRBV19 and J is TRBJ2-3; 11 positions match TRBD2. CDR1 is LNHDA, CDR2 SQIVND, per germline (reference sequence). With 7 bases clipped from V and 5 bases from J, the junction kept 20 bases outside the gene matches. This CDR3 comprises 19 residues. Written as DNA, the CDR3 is TGTGCCAGTACCGATCGGGACCTAGAAGCGCTAGCGGGAGGAGATACGCAGTATTTT. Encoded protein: CASTDRDLEALAGGDTQYF.

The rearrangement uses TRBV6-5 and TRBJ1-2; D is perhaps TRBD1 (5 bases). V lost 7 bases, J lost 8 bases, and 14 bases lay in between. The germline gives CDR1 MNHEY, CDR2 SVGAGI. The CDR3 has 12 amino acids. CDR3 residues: CASMRGKGGYTF. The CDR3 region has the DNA TGTGCCAGCATGCGGGGCAAAGGCGGCTACACCTTC.

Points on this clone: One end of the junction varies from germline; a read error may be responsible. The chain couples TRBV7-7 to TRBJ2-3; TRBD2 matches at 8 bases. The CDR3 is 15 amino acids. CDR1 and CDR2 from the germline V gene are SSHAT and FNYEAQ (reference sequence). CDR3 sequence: CASSQGGLGTDTQYF. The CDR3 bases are TGTGCTAGCAGCCAAGGGGGACTAGGGACAGATACGCAGTATTTT. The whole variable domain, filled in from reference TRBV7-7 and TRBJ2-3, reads GAGVSQSPRYKVTKRGQDVTLRCDPISSHATLYWYQQALGQGPEFLTYFNYEAQPDKSGLPSDRFSAERPEGSISTLTIQRTEQRDSAMYRCASSQGGLGTDTQYFGPGTRLTVL.

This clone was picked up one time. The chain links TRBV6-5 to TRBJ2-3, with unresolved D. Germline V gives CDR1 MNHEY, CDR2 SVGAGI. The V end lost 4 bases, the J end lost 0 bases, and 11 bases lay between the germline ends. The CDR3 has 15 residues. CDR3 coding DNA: TGTGCCAGCAGTTTAGACGACGGGAGCACAGATACGCAGTATTTT. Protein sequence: CASSLDDGSTDTQYF.

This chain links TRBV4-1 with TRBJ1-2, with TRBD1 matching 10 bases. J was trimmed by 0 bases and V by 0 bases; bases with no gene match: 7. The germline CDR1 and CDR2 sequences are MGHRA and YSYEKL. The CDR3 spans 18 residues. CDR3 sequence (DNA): TGCGCCAGCAGCCAAGAATGGACAGGGGGACTTGCTAACTATGGCTACACCTTC. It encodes CASSQEWTGGLANYGYTF.

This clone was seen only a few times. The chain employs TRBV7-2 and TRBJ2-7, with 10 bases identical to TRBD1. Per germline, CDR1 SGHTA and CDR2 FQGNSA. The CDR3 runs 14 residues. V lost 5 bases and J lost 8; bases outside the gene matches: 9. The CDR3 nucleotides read TGTGCCAGCAGCCGTCCCGGGACAGGGGCCAAGCAGTACTTC. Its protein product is CASSRPGTGAKQYF.

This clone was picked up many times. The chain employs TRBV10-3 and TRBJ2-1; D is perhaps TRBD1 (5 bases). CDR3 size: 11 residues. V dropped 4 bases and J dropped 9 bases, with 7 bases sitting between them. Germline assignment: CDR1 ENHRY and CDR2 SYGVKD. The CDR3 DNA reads TGTGCCATCAGTGTAGGGGTTGAGCAGTTCTTC. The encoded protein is CAISVGVEQFF.

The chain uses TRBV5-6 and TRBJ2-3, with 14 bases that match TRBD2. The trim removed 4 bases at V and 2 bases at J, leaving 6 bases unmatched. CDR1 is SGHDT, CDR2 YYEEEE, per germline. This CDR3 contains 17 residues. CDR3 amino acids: CASSLGLAGGITDTQYF. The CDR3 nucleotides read TGTGCCAGCAGCCTAGGACTAGCGGGAGGAATCACAGATACGCAGTATTTT.

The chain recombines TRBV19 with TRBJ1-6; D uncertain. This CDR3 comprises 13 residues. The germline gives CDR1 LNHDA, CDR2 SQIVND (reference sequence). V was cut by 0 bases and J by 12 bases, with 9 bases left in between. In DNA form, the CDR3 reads TGTGCCAGTAGTATAGATCTACAGCAACCCCTCCACTTT. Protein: CASSIDLQQPLHF.

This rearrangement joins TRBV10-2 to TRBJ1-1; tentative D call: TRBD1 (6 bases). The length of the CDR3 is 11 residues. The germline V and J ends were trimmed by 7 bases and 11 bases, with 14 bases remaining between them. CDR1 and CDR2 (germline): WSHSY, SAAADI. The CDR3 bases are TGCGCCAGCAAAGGACAGCGGCAGGCTTTCTTT. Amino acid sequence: CASKGQRQAFF.

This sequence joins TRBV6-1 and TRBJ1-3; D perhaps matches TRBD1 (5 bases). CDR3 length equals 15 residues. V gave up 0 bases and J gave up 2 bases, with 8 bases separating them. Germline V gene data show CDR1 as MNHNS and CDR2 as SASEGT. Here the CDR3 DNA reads TGTGCCAGCAGTGAAGCGGGGGGGGCTGGAAACACCATATATTTT. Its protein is CASSEAGGAGNTIYF.

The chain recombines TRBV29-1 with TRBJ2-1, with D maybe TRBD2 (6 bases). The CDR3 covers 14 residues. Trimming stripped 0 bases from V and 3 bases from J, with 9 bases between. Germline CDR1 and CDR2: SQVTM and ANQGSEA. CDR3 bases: TGCAGCGTTGAAGATGGCGGGGTCTACAATGAGCAGTTCTTC. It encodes CSVEDGGVYNEQFF.

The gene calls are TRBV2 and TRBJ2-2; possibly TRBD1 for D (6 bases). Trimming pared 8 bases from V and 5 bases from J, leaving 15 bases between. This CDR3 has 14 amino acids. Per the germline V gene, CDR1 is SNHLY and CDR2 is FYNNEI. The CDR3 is CASGSTGSTGELFF. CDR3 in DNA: TGTGCCAGCGGTTCTACAGGGTCGACCGGGGAGCTGTTTTTT.

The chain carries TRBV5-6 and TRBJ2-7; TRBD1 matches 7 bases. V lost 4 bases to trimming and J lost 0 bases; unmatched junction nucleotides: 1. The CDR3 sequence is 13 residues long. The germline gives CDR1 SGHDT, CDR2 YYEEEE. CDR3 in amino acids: CASSQGVSYEQYF. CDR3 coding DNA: TGTGCCAGCAGCCAGGGGGTCTCCTACGAGCAGTACTTC. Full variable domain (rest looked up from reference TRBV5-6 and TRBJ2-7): DAGVTQSPTHLIKTRGQQVTLRCSPKSGHDTVSWYQQALGQGPQFIFQYYEEEERQRGNFPDRFSGHQFPNYSSELNVNALLLGDSALYLCASSQGVSYEQYFGPGTRLTVT.